This T cell receptor (beta chain) stems from a study of Graves' ophthalmopathy and Graves' hyperthyroidism. Study results and caveats: Most thyroid clonotypes with frequency above 0.001 were detected in blood too.

Clinicians made diagnoses from clinical symptoms, serum thyroxine, TRAb, thyroid ultrasound and orbital computed tomography. This clonotype was seen ten or more times. Antigen specificity is unknown. Germline CDR1 reads SGHTA; CDR2 reads FQGTGA. Trimming took 2 bases from V and 5 from J; bases not matched to a gene: 2. CDR3 length: 15 residues. CDR3 regions of TCR beta were amplified from RNA transcripts. The library came from an HTBI-primed first-round RT-PCR and a second-round multiplex PCR. TCRdb redid the calling of the multiplex PCR reads with MiXCR, one entry per CDR3 protein. The data contain 500,000 to 600,000 distinct CDR3 sequences, 35% to 45% of them seen just once; the ten biggest clones take up roughly 4.5%.

The chain joins TRBV7-3 to TRBJ2-5; TRBD2 agrees at 13 bases. The clonotype was recovered from an adult man with Graves' hyperthyroidism. Input material: peripheral blood or thyroid tissue (not recorded which). The CDR3 DNA sequence: TGTGCCAGCAGCTTAGGGACTAGCGGGACGGAGACCCAGTACTTC. It specifies CASSLGTSGTETQYF.